The entry below gives a single T cell receptor (beta chain) sequence along with its context. No cognate antigen has been identified for it. Per-nucleotide qualities are absent, and no much larger clonotype sits a single base away. Between the V and J ends, shortened by 0 bases and 8 bases respectively, the junction contains 14 bases. The CDR1 and CDR2 encoded by the germline V gene (reference sequence) are LNHNV and YYDKDF. The CDR3 goes from the cysteine to the phenylalanine over 15 residues. Just CDR3 DNA is preserved here, 45 bases in frame from base 1. The record originates from a study of blood T cell repertoires in COVID-19 (TCRdb year 2020). In terms of the full investigation: Collaborator samples came from the United States, Italy and Spain and covered acute and convalescent phases of COVID-19. The repertoires were released in a freely available public database intended as a resource for research on the immune response to SARS-CoV-2. Samples came from the ongoing ImmuneRACE study (first 160 participants) plus 1,254 subjects from 6 global collaborators. Nearly every sample came with metadata listing a de-identified subject ID, COVID-19 status, age in years and sex. HLA class I and class II types, where available, came from metadata supplied by the sample provider rather than from assay-based typing. Deeply sampled blood TCRbeta repertoires from subjects exposed to, actively infected with, or recovered from COVID-19 were included in the dataset. The material from the prospective study consisted of cDNA or gDNA derived from T cells, B-cell-depleted T cells, or PBMCs.

The immunoSEQ Assay, a bias-controlled multiplex PCR, was used to amplify TCRbeta CDR3 regions from genomic DNA. The authors' analysis ran thus. Nucleated cell counts per sample were estimated from amplification of reference gene primers within the assay. To quantify the absolute abundance of each unique TCRbeta CDR3 rearrangement, sequence reads were collapsed and filtered. For each sample, productive Simpson clonality was calculated by taking the square root of Simpson's diversity index across productive rearrangements. Sourced from immuneACCESS, this table was stored by TCRdb with only in-frame sequences that have V and J called. A share of the clones is absent; for the studies checked, an unresolved V gene accounts for under half, and the remainder has no known explanation. D and trimming come from the DNA, and the V and J calls and clone size come from that table. This sample lists tens of thousands of clones; 85% were detected once. The ten top clones hold about 38% of the sample.

Study-level results and caveats: How much clinical and demographic metadata was included differed by source and by participant, and the metadata was provided uncurated.

The collaborating institutions used their own protocols to collect whole blood in K2EDTA tubes. For TCRbeta analysis, collaborator samples were shipped as frozen whole blood, as isolated PBMCs, or as DNA extracted from either sample type. The sequencing sample was made of peripheral blood. The chain is assembled from TRBV15 and TRBJ1-3; D gene: possibly TRBD1, on 5 matching bases. The source is a man aged 80 or over with acute or convalescent COVID-19. The CDR3 sequence is CATSRERGRADTIYF. The sequence in DNA is TGTGCCACCAGCAGAGAACGAGGCAGGGCGGACACCATATATTTT.